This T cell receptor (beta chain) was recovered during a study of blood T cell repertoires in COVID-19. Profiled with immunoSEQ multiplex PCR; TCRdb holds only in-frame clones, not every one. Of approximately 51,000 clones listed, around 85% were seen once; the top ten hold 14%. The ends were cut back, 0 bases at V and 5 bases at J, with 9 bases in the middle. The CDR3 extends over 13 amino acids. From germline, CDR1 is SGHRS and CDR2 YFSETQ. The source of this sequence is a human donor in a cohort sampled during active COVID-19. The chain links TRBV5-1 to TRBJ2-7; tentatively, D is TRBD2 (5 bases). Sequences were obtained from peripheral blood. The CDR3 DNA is TGCGCCAGCAGCTTGGCGGGGAGCCACGAGCAGTACTTC. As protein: CASSLAGSHEQYF. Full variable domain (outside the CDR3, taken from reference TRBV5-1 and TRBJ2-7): KAGVTQTPRYLIKTRGQQVTLSCSPISGHRSVSWYQQTPGQGLQFLFEYFSETQRNKGNFPGRFSGRQFSNSRSEMNVSTLELGDSALYLCASSLAGSHEQYFGPGTRLTVT.